This paragraph reports one T cell receptor beta chain. Those who donated were healthy HIV-negative adults, with no recent acute infections or vaccinations reported. Both subsets, CD45RA+ naive and CD45RA-negative memory, were split from the CD4+ cells. This record comes from a study of shared clonotypes between healthy human individuals. Assay: immunoSEQ multiplex PCR; the TCRdb copy retains only in-frame clones and omits some. This sample has 2 million or so clones, with 95% found just once. V shed 8 bases, J shed 3 bases, and the junction held 8 bases outside the gene matches. CDR1 and CDR2 from the germline V gene are MNHNY and SVGAGI (reference sequence). The CDR3 contains 15 residues.

The sequenced sample was naive CD4+ T cells sorted from blood. Documented subset: CD45RA+ positively selected. This clonotype was obtained from a man between 18 and 29 years old in good health. The chain has TRBV6-6 and TRBJ2-7; 12 positions match TRBD1. The CDR3 DNA reads as TGTGCCAGCGGTGCCGGGACAGGGGGCTTCTACGAGCAGTACTTC. Its translation is CASGAGTGGFYEQYF.